This passage covers 15 T cell receptor beta chains from one sample sequenced in a study of cytomegalovirus exposure and HLA in healthy donors. The PCR made use of 60 Vbeta and 13 Jbeta primers. Assay used: immunoSEQ multiplex PCR; TCRdb lists only in-frame clones, some missing. Among approximately 150,000 clones listed, 80% were seen once. Source material: PBMCs. These receptors originate from a male donor in good health and CMV-seronegative.

The chain uses TRBV27 and TRBJ1-5; D is unclear. The CDR3 has 15 amino acids. V lost 2 bases and J 0 bases, leaving 8 bases between the germline ends. Germline lookup yields CDR1 MNHEY and CDR2 SMNVEV (reference sequence). The CDR3 loop reads CASSLRGYSNQPQHF. Here the CDR3 DNA reads TGTGCCAGCAGTTTAAGAGGGTATAGCAATCAGCCCCAGCATTTT.

The rearrangement uses TRBV27 and TRBJ1-1; a weak D match, TRBD1 (6 bases). This CDR3 region has 16 residues. Trimming removed 3 bases from V and 0 bases from J, with 14 bases in between. Germline CDR1 is MNHEY and CDR2 is SMNVEV (reference sequence). The CDR3: CASSFAWTDLNTEAFF. CDR3 sequence (DNA): TGTGCCAGCAGTTTCGCCTGGACAGACTTGAACACTGAAGCTTTCTTT.

The chain employs TRBV7-9 and TRBJ1-3, with D perhaps TRBD1 (6 bases). V lost 1 base to trimming and J lost 4 bases, with 14 bases between them. Germline-derived CDR1 and CDR2 are SEHNR and FQNEAQ (reference sequence). The length of the CDR3 is 16 residues. The DNA for the CDR3 is TGTGCCAGCAGCTTAGGGGTGGGGGCAACCGGAAACACCATATATTTT. This codes for CASSLGVGATGNTIYF.

This rearrangement joins TRBV7-9 to TRBJ1-4; TRBD1 aligns across 7 bases. With V trimmed by 1 base and J by 8 bases, 4 bases remained unmatched. Germline-derived CDR1 and CDR2 are SEHNR and FQNEAQ (reference sequence). The CDR3 extends over 14 amino acids. The CDR3 loop reads CASSLGQGTEKLFF. The CDR3 DNA reads TGTGCCAGCAGCTTAGGACAGGGAACGGAAAAACTGTTTTTT.

V gene TRBV19 combines with J gene TRBJ2-3; D perhaps matches TRBD2 (6 bases). Looked up from germline, CDR1 is LNHDA and CDR2 is SQIVND (reference sequence). The CDR3 runs 15 residues. V lost 5 bases and J 6 bases, leaving 18 bases between the germline ends. The CDR3 bases are TGTGCCAGTAGTTCGTCCCTCCGGGGGTGGGATACGCAGTATTTT. Translating gives CASSSSLRGWDTQYF.

This chain joins TRBV7-6 and TRBJ2-7; possible D gene TRBD2, 6 bases. Trimming stripped 5 bases from V and 3 bases from J, with 14 bases between. CDR1 and CDR2 from the germline V gene are SGHVS and FNYEAQ. The CDR3 has 14 amino acids. The CDR3 nucleotides read TGTGCCAGCAGCCTCGGGGGAAACGTCTACGAGCAGTACTTC. Protein product: CASSLGGNVYEQYF.

This clone was counted once. The CDR3 DNA reads TGTGCCAGCAGCTTAGGACGGAGCTACGAGCAGTACTTC. It specifies CASSLGRSYEQYF. The V call is TRBV7-8, the J call TRBJ2-7; D remains unclear. V was trimmed by 1 base and J by 3 bases, leaving 7 bases between them. The CDR3 has 13 residues. Germline V gene sequence: CDR1 SGHVS, CDR2 FQNEAQ.

The rearrangement joins TRBV4-3 to TRBJ1-2; tentatively, D is TRBD1 (6 bases). Trimming removed 2 bases from V and 8 bases from J, with 9 bases in between. The CDR3 contains 12 residues. CDR1 LGHNA and CDR2 YSLEER come from the germline V gene. The CDR3 is CASSQTGGGYTF. As DNA, the CDR3 is TGCGCCAGCAGCCAAACGGGGGGCGGCTACACCTTC.

This clone was observed a single time. The chain has TRBV11-2 and TRBJ1-1; D possibly corresponds to TRBD1 (5 bases). The CDR3 consists of 16 residues. Trimming removed 2 bases at V and 1 base at J, with 14 bases between. CDR1 SGHAT and CDR2 FQNNGV come from the germline V gene. CDR3 DNA sequence: TGTGCCAGCAGCTTAAGACCGGACCAGGGGAACACTGAAGCTTTCTTT. This gives the protein CASSLRPDQGNTEAFF. Together with reference TRBV11-2 and TRBJ1-1, the CDR3 gives the full variable domain: EAGVAQSPRYKIIEKRQSVAFWCNPISGHATLYWYQQILGQGPKLLIQFQNNGVVDDSQLPKDRFSAERLKGVDSTLKIQPAKLEDSAVYLCASSLRPDQGNTEAFFGQGTRLTVV.

This clone was recorded only once. The J gene is TRBJ2-2, the V gene TRBV7-2, with 7 bases that match TRBD1. J was trimmed by 7 bases and V by 4 bases; bases with no gene match: 9. The CDR3 sequence is 15 residues long. Germline assignment: CDR1 SGHTA and CDR2 FQGNSA. CDR3 sequence (DNA): TGTGCCAGCAGCTATCGACAGGGTCCTGGCGGGGAGCTGTTTTTT. As protein: CASSYRQGPGGELFF.

In this sample, this clone turned up a few times. Other DNA sequences in the same sample also yield this CDR3. This rearrangement joins TRBV5-6 to TRBJ2-5; D gene uncertain. The CDR3 has 11 amino acids. Germline assignment: CDR1 SGHDT and CDR2 YYEEEE. V dropped 1 base and J dropped 5 bases, with 3 bases sitting between them. The CDR3 bases are TGTGCCAGCAGCTTGCGGGAGACCCAGTACTTC. Its protein product is CASSLRETQYF.

The CDR3 sequence is CASSGQYNYYGYTF. For the CDR3, the DNA is TGTGCCAGCAGTGGACAGTACAACTACTATGGCTACACCTTC. The chain uses TRBV25-1 and TRBJ1-2, with D possibly being TRBD1 (5 bases). Germline CDR1 and CDR2: MGHDK and SYGVNS. Trimming left V 4 bases short and J 3 bases short, with 12 bases between. The CDR3 sequence is 14 residues long.

This clone was observed a single time. The V and J genes are TRBV6-1 and TRBJ1-5; 10 bases are a match to TRBD1. CDR1 is MNHNS and CDR2 is SASEGT in the germline V gene. The CDR3 runs to 14 residues. The V gene end was trimmed by 5 bases and the J gene end by 6 bases; junction bases not matched to a gene: 4. This CDR3 is CASSTTGGPQPQHF. The CDR3 DNA reads TGTGCCAGCAGTACGACAGGGGGCCCTCAGCCCCAGCATTTT.

The chain carries TRBV7-6 and TRBJ2-7; 9 nucleotides agree with TRBD1. There are 14 residues in the CDR3. Germline V gene sequence: CDR1 SGHVS, CDR2 FNYEAQ. The V segment lost 5 bases and the J segment 7 bases; nucleotides outside the gene matches: 9. This chain's CDR3 is CASSPGTGFREQYF. The DNA for the CDR3 is TGTGCCAGCAGCCCGGGGACAGGGTTTAGAGAGCAGTACTTC.

V gene TRBV7-2 combines with J gene TRBJ2-7, with 8 nucleotides matching TRBD1. This CDR3 is 15 amino acids long. CDR1 and CDR2 (germline): SGHTA, FQGNSA. V lost 4 bases and J lost 0; bases outside the gene matches: 5. CDR3 DNA: TGTGCCAGCAGCTCCACAGGGGGGAGCTCCTACGAGCAGTACTTC. Amino acid sequence: CASSSTGGSSYEQYF.